This T cell receptor (beta chain) came from a study of blood T cell repertoires in COVID-19. At the level of the study: The United States, Italy and Spain provided the acute and convalescent COVID-19 samples. PBMCs, B-cell-depleted T cells, or T cells provided the cDNA or gDNA that made up the material.

V dropped 0 bases and J dropped 5; count of bases not matched to a gene: 1. Germline assignment: CDR1 SGHRS and CDR2 YFSETQ. The CDR3 covers 14 residues. Per the authors' pipeline: Reference gene primer amplification gave nucleated cell count estimates. Generated by immunoSEQ multiplex PCR, the TCRdb table keeps only in-frame clones and is missing some. Clone size and V and J calls were adopted from that table, with D and trimming inferred from the DNA. The sample lists roughly 310,000 clones; around 87% were seen once. The sample taken for sequencing was peripheral blood. The sequence was collected from a woman in her forties or fifties with active or convalescent COVID-19. The V gene is TRBV5-1, the J gene TRBJ2-1, with 8 bases aligning to TRBD2. CDR3 loop: CASSLVAGNNEQFF. The CDR3 DNA reads as TGCGCCAGCAGCTTGGTAGCGGGGAACAATGAGCAGTTCTTC.